This TCR beta chain was recorded in a study of PD-L1 blockade in urothelial cancer. About the research overall: Investigators checked blood 3 weeks (second dose) and 6 weeks after treatment start. Peripheral blood specimens exhibited a median yield of 141,255 T cells. General study results and limits: At 3 weeks on treatment, tumor-associated clones expanded more with durable benefit.

Trimming cost V 4 bases and J 6 bases; bases outside gene matches: 6. Germline V lookup: CDR1 SGHTA, CDR2 FQGTGA. The CDR3 spans 14 residues. What went into each PCR as a spike was synthetic TCR analog templates. The table came from immunoSEQ multiplex PCR; TCRdb's copy has only in-frame clones and leaves some out. The sample has about 120,000 clones, roughly 91% seen once. The time point denotes: peripheral blood 6 weeks after treatment start. To note about this clone: What it binds is unknown.

V usage is TRBV7-3 and J usage is TRBJ2-7; 10 nucleotides agree with TRBD1. The receptor's source is a man aged 55-75 years with urothelial cancer. The sample here was PBMCs, taken around atezolizumab (anti-PD-L1) treatment. CDR3 residues: CASSSPGQGSEQYF. In DNA form, the CDR3 reads TGTGCCAGCAGCTCGCCGGGACAGGGGTCCGAGCAGTACTTC.